These T cell receptor beta chains were read from a single sample in a study of blood T cell repertoires in COVID-19. Clones were sequenced by immunoSEQ multiplex PCR, and TCRdb holds only the in-frame ones, with some missing. The sample yields hundreds of thousands of clones, nearly 90% seen once. Sequences were obtained from PBMCs or T cells enriched from blood (not recorded which). The receptor set was obtained from a woman under 30 with acute COVID-19. Each CDR3 is given with its conserved first and last residue. The D gene is left open where the match is weak. Rows may omit the clone size; those that give it use once, few, many or a size class.

TGTGCCAGTACGGAAGGAGGGGGCGTCTTTCAGCCCCAGCATTTT | CASTEGGGVFQPQHF | 15 | TRBJ1-5 | TRBV19 | TRBD1 | .
TGTGCCAGCAGCACAGGCCAAGAGACCCAGTACTTC | CASSTGQETQYF | 12 | TRBJ2-5 | TRBV6-6 | . | .
TGTGCCAGCAGCTTGGGGACAGTCACAGATACGCAGTATTTT | CASSLGTVTDTQYF | 14 | TRBJ2-3 | TRBV5-6 | . | .
TGTGCCAGTAGTGCCAGACAGCTCCAAGAGACCCAGTACTTC | CASSARQLQETQYF | 14 | TRBJ2-5 | TRBV19 | . | .
TGTGCCAGCAGTCCGCGGACAGGGAGCTCCTACGAGCAGTACTTC | CASSPRTGSSYEQYF | 15 | TRBJ2-7 | TRBV27 | TRBD1 | .
TGTGCCAGCTCACTCGGCGGGAGAGCTTGGAATGAGCAGTTCTTC | CASSLGGRAWNEQFF | 15 | TRBJ2-1 | TRBV18 | TRBD2 | .
TGTGCCAGTAGTACAGGGATTCAGCCCCAGCATTTT | CASSTGIQPQHF | 12 | TRBJ1-5 | TRBV19 | . | .
TGTGCCAGCAGCTCGGGACCAGCGGTGCGGGGCCACTATGGCTACACCTTC | CASSSGPAVRGHYGYTF | 17 | TRBJ1-2 | TRBV5-6 | . | .
TGTGCCAGCAGCCCGACCCAGGGCTTCAATCAGCCCCAGCATTTT | CASSPTQGFNQPQHF | 15 | TRBJ1-5 | TRBV2 | . | .
TGTGCCAGCAGCCCGGGAGGGAATTCCTACGAGCAGTACTTC | CASSPGGNSYEQYF | 14 | TRBJ2-7 | TRBV13 | TRBD2 | few
TGTGCCATCAGTGAGGGCGGGGGGGCGTACAATGAGCAGTTCTTC | CAISEGGGAYNEQFF | 15 | TRBJ2-1 | TRBV10-3 | TRBD2 | .
TGTGCCAGCAGTTTAATCCCTAGCGGGAGGGCCGGATACGAGCAGTACTTC | CASSLIPSGRAGYEQYF | 17 | TRBJ2-7 | TRBV27 | TRBD2 | .
TGTGCCAGCAGCTCAGCTGACGGGGTGCAGTACTTC | CASSSADGVQYF | 12 | TRBJ2-7 | TRBV7-8 | . | .
TGCGCCAGCAGACCTACCGGGACAGTGAACACTGAAGCTTTCTTT | CASRPTGTVNTEAFF | 15 | TRBJ1-1 | TRBV4-1 | TRBD1 | .
TGCGCCAGCAGCCAGGACAGTTACACCGGGGAGCTGTTTTTT | CASSQDSYTGELFF | 14 | TRBJ2-2 | TRBV4-3 | . | .
TGTGCCAGCTCACCTACAGGGGATTATGGCTACACCTTC | CASSPTGDYGYTF | 13 | TRBJ1-2 | TRBV18 | TRBD1 | .
TGTGCCAGCAGTTACCTAGGGACTGAAAACATTCAGTACTTC | CASSYLGTENIQYF | 14 | TRBJ2-4 | TRBV6-5 | . | .
TGTGCCAGAAGCCTCCGACTAGCGGGGGGGGATGATACGCAGTATTTT | CARSLRLAGGDDTQYF | 16 | TRBJ2-3 | TRBV7-5 | . | .
TGTGCCACCTGGGACAGGAGGAATGAAAAACTGTTTTTT | CATWDRRNEKLFF | 13 | TRBJ1-4 | TRBV4-2 | TRBD1 | .
TGTGCCAGCAGCTTAGCGCCGGACGGGAGCGCAGATACGCAGTATTTT | CASSLAPDGSADTQYF | 16 | TRBJ2-3 | TRBV7-2 | . | .
TGTGCCAGCAGCTTGGGGGGGAGCTCCTATAATTCACCCCTCCACTTT | CASSLGGSSYNSPLHF | 16 | TRBJ1-6 | TRBV7-8 | . | .
TGTGCCAGCAGCACGGACGGCCTAGGGGGGACCCAGTACTTC | CASSTDGLGGTQYF | 14 | TRBJ2-5 | TRBV5-4 | . | .
TGCAGCGTTGAAGATCTTATAGGTAGCGGGGTCCACACCGGGGAGCTGTTTTTT | CSVEDLIGSGVHTGELFF | 18 | TRBJ2-2 | TRBV29-1 | TRBD2 | .
TGTGCCAGCAGCCCCTCTACGTCCCAAGAGACCCAGTACTTC | CASSPSTSQETQYF | 14 | TRBJ2-5 | TRBV7-9 | . | .
TGTGCCAGCAGCCAAGCGACGGGTGGCACAGATACGCAGTATTTT | CASSQATGGTDTQYF | 15 | TRBJ2-3 | TRBV3-1/TRBV3-2 | . | .
TGTGCCAGCAGTTCGGTGGACAGGGGCTATGGCTACACCTTC | CASSSVDRGYGYTF | 14 | TRBJ1-2 | TRBV28 | TRBD1 | few